The 23 T cell receptor beta chains in this list originate from one sample, sequenced in a study of T cell responses to AZD1222 COVID-19 vaccine. Produced via immunoSEQ multiplex PCR; TCRdb's table is partial and in-frame only. Of around 130,000 clones listed, about 94% are singletons. Specimen: peripheral blood, collected 28 days after the second AZD1222 dose. Receptor source: an adult who received the AZD1222 COVID-19 vaccine.

J is TRBJ1-6 and V is TRBV4-3; a possible D gene is TRBD1 (6 bases). V lost 0 bases and J 5 bases, leaving 17 bases between the germline ends. CDR1 and CDR2 from the germline V gene are LGHNA and YSLEER. The CDR3 has 18 amino acids. CDR3 sequence (DNA): TGCGCCAGCAGCCAAGAACGGCAGGGGATAGGGAATAATTCACCCCTCCACTTT. This translates into CASSQERQGIGNNSPLHF.

The chain joins TRBV3-1 (or the pseudogene TRBV3-2) to TRBJ2-1, with 10 bases that match TRBD2. Germline V gives CDR1 LGHDT, CDR2 YNNKEL (reference sequence). CDR3 length: 17 residues. Losses at the gene ends were 0 bases for V and 3 bases for J; bases not matched to a gene: 5. The CDR3 DNA reads as TGTGCCAGCAGCCAAGAGTTGACTAGCGGGCTCTACAATGAGCAGTTCTTC. It translates to CASSQELTSGLYNEQFF.

The rearrangement links TRBV7-3 to TRBJ2-3, with D hard to call. The V gene's germline CDR1 is SGHTA and CDR2 FQGTGA. The CDR3 contains 14 residues. The V end lost 1 base, the J end lost 6 bases, and 11 bases lay between the germline ends. The CDR3 reads CASSLRARWDTQYF. The DNA of the CDR3 is TGTGCCAGCAGCTTAAGGGCTAGGTGGGATACGCAGTATTTT. Full variable domain (missing parts from reference TRBV7-3 and TRBJ2-3): GAGVSQTPSNKVTEKGKYVELRCDPISGHTALYWYRQSLGQGPEFLIYFQGTGAADDSGLPNDRFFAVRPEGSVSTLKIQRTERGDSAVYLCASSLRARWDTQYFGPGTRLTVL.

The chain is built from TRBV7-2 and TRBJ1-2; tentative D call: TRBD1 (6 bases). CDR3 length: 16 amino acids. V was pared by 4 bases and J by 5 bases, with 20 bases between. From germline, CDR1 is SGHTA and CDR2 FQGNSA. The CDR3 DNA reads as TGTGCCAGCAGCTCCGGGGGCGGGCTGCTCTATTATGGCTACACCTTC. It encodes CASSSGGGLLYYGYTF.

This chain connects TRBV27 to TRBJ2-1, with D uncertain. This CDR3 has 12 residues. Germline V gene sequence: CDR1 MNHEY, CDR2 SMNVEV (reference sequence). With 6 bases removed from V and 5 bases from J, the gap between germline ends came to 8 bases. CDR3 DNA sequence: TGTGCCAGCAGAGAACGGCACAATGAGCAGTTCTTC. Translation: CASRERHNEQFF.

This sequence joins TRBV9 and TRBJ2-3; possible D gene TRBD1, 5 bases. V shed 0 bases and J shed 10 bases, with 18 bases lying between them. Germline V gene lookup returns CDR1 SGDLS and CDR2 YYNGEE. The CDR3 loop spans 15 amino acids. CDR3 bases: TGTGCCAGCAGCGTAGGGGTGGACATCCTGGCTGCGCAGTATTTT. It codes for CASSVGVDILAAQYF.

J is TRBJ2-7 and V is TRBV5-1, with 7 bases matching TRBD1. The CDR3 totals 15 residues. V lost 1 base to trimming and J lost 5 bases; unmatched junction nucleotides: 9. Germline CDR1 SGHRS, CDR2 YFSETQ. The CDR3 is CASSLIGTVGDEQYF. The DNA for the CDR3 is TGCGCCAGCAGCTTGATAGGGACAGTCGGCGACGAGCAGTACTTC.

The chain employs TRBV2 and TRBJ1-1, with 7 bases matching TRBD1. Germline V CDR1 and CDR2: SNHLY, FYNNEI. The length of the CDR3 is 16 residues. V shed 0 bases and J 3 bases; nucleotides not matched to a gene: 7. The CDR3 sequence is CASSEAPQGRYTEAFF. The CDR3 DNA reads TGTGCCAGCAGTGAAGCTCCACAGGGGCGATACACTGAAGCTTTCTTT.

V usage is TRBV5-1 and J usage is TRBJ2-6; D unclear. Looked up from germline, CDR1 is SGHRS and CDR2 is YFSETQ. This CDR3 region has 16 residues. With 4 bases removed from V and 0 bases from J, the gap between germline ends came to 11 bases. CDR3 coding DNA: TGCGCCAGCAGCCCCTACACCATCTCTGGGGCCAACGTCCTGACTTTC. It translates to CASSPYTISGANVLTF.

V and J are TRBV11-3 and TRBJ2-3; 12 nucleotides match TRBD2. Germline assignment: CDR1 SGHNT and CDR2 YENEEA. Losses at the gene ends were 5 bases for V and 2 bases for J; bases not matched to a gene: 5. The CDR3 is 16 amino acids. The CDR3 DNA follows: TGTGCCAGCAGCCACGCTAGCGGGGGGGCCACAGATACGCAGTATTTT. It translates to CASSHASGGATDTQYF.

The chain is built from TRBV7-7 and TRBJ2-1; D tentatively fits TRBD1 or TRBD2 (6 bases each). Germline CDR1 reads SSHAT; CDR2 reads FNYEAQ (reference sequence). With 3 bases removed from V and 8 bases from J, the gap between germline ends came to 11 bases. This CDR3 comprises 13 residues. CDR3 DNA: TGTGCCAGCAGCTTCCACAGGGAGGATGAGCAGTTCTTC. Protein sequence: CASSFHREDEQFF.

The chain couples TRBV7-2 to TRBJ1-3, with D perhaps matching TRBD1 (5 bases). The germline V gene has CDR1 SGHTA and CDR2 FQGNSA. Trimming removed 3 bases at V and 12 bases at J, with 15 bases between. This CDR3 is built from 13 residues. The CDR3 here is CASSLGHPAGIYF. CDR3 sequence (DNA): TGTGCCAGCAGCTTGGGGCACCCTGCCGGCATATATTTT.

The chain links TRBV12-3 or TRBV12-4 to TRBJ1-5, with a weak D call TRBD1 (6 bases). Trimming took 7 bases from V and 5 from J, leaving 9 bases between them. The CDR3 extends over 12 amino acids. CDR3 sequence: CASTGGHQPQHF. The CDR3 DNA reads as TGTGCCAGCACGGGGGGCCATCAGCCCCAGCATTTT.

The chain links TRBV7-3 to TRBJ2-3; 9 bases align to TRBD1. Per the germline V gene, CDR1 is SGHTA and CDR2 is FQGTGA. V lost 5 bases and J lost 14; bases outside the gene matches: 5. The CDR3 loop spans 11 amino acids. The CDR3 region has the DNA TGTGCCAGCAGCGGGGGACAGGGTCTGTATTTT. Translation gives CASSGGQGLYF.

This chain joins TRBV7-3 and TRBJ1-1; D gene unclear. CDR1 SGHTA and CDR2 FQGTGA come from the germline V gene. The CDR3 has 13 amino acids. The V gene lost 5 bases and the J gene lost 1 base, with 8 bases spanning the gap. CDR3 amino acids: CASSTRGNTEAFF. The CDR3 nucleotides read TGTGCCAGCAGCACCCGGGGGAACACTGAAGCTTTCTTT.

The V gene is TRBV6-5, the J gene TRBJ2-7, with D possibly called TRBD1 or TRBD2 (5 bases each). V lost 6 bases, J lost 0 bases, and 9 bases lay in between. The CDR3 consists of 13 residues. CDR1 and CDR2 (germline): MNHEY, SVGAGI. CDR3 bases: TGTGCCAGCAGGGGACGGAGCTCCTACGAGCAGTACTTC. Its translation is CASRGRSSYEQYF.

The chain uses TRBV9 and TRBJ2-5; maybe TRBD2 (6 bases). The CDR3 runs 13 residues. V gave up 4 bases and J gave up 3 bases, with 10 bases separating them. Germline assignment: CDR1 SGDLS and CDR2 YYNGEE. The CDR3 loop is CASSLWGEETQYF. The CDR3 nucleotides read TGTGCCAGCAGCTTATGGGGGGAAGAGACCCAGTACTTC.

This sequence joins TRBV27 and TRBJ2-1, with TRBD2 identical over 8 bases. The CDR3 length is 15 residues. V lost 5 bases, J lost 9 bases, and 12 bases stayed unmatched. Germline values: CDR1 MNHEY, CDR2 SMNVEV (reference sequence). The CDR3 region has the DNA TGTGCCAGCAGTCCCTCCGGGAGAGCGGGAGCTGAGCAGTTCTTC. Translating gives CASSPSGRAGAEQFF.

This clone was seen a few times. This chain uses TRBV11-2 with TRBJ2-1; 11 nucleotides match TRBD2. The CDR3 spans 18 residues. V shed 5 bases, J shed 1 base, and the junction held 10 bases outside the gene matches. The V gene's germline CDR1 is SGHAT and CDR2 FQNNGV. The CDR3: CASSPGDSGGVSYNEQFF. In DNA, the CDR3 is TGTGCCAGCAGCCCCGGAGATAGCGGGGGGGTTTCCTACAATGAGCAGTTCTTC.

The rearrangement uses TRBV7-2 and TRBJ1-1; no definite D call. The CDR3 consists of 11 residues. Per the germline V gene, CDR1 is SGHTA and CDR2 is FQGNSA. Trimming pared 6 bases from V and 7 bases from J, leaving 9 bases between. CDR3 sequence: CASSYSVEAFF. As DNA, the CDR3 is TGTGCCAGCAGTTACAGTGTTGAAGCTTTCTTT.

The chain has TRBV4-1 and TRBJ2-7; the D gene is possibly TRBD1 (5 bases). V was clipped by 1 base and J by 2 bases, with 12 bases between them. Per germline, CDR1 MGHRA and CDR2 YSYEKL. This CDR3 spans 15 amino acids. CDR3 bases: TGCGCCAGCAGCCAAGTAACAGGCACAGCCTACGAGCAGTACTTC. Translation gives CASSQVTGTAYEQYF.

The chain couples TRBV20-1 to TRBJ2-7; perhaps TRBD2 as D (6 bases). Trimming shortened V by 3 bases and J by 4 bases, and 16 bases separated the two germline ends. CDR1 is DFQATT, CDR2 SNEGSKA, per germline (reference sequence). The CDR3 is 14 amino acids. This chain's CDR3 is CSASGGSTHYEQYF. The CDR3 nucleotides read TGCAGTGCTAGTGGGGGGAGCACCCATTACGAGCAGTACTTC.

The count of this clone is one. This rearrangement joins TRBV5-1 to TRBJ2-4; 8 positions agree with TRBD2. Per the germline V gene, CDR1 is SGHRS and CDR2 is YFSETQ. With 0 bases clipped from V and 7 bases from J, the junction kept 9 bases outside the gene matches. The CDR3 consists of 16 residues. CDR3 amino acids: CASSLDGLAVGNIQYF. CDR3 sequence (DNA): TGCGCCAGCAGCTTGGACGGACTAGCCGTTGGTAACATTCAGTACTTC. Combining the CDR3 with reference TRBV5-1 and TRBJ2-4 gives the whole variable domain KAGVTQTPRYLIKTRGQQVTLSCSPISGHRSVSWYQQTPGQGLQFLFEYFSETQRNKGNFPGRFSGRQFSNSRSEMNVSTLELGDSALYLCASSLDGLAVGNIQYFGAGTRLSVL.